This TCR beta chain appears in the sequencing data of a study of regulatory dendritic cells for organ transplantation. Some clones are missing from TCRdb's copy, which holds only in-frame ones; the method was immunoSEQ multiplex PCR. The sample shows about 38,000 clones, under 95% of them seen only once. The V end lost 2 bases, the J end lost 9 bases, and 14 bases lay between the germline ends. The CDR3 contains 14 residues. Germline-derived CDR1 and CDR2 are MNHEY and SMNVEV (reference sequence). Study-wide results and caveats: Resting memory CD8+ T cells held the most alloreactive clonotypes.

On this clone itself: No antigen is known for it.

The rearrangement joins TRBV27 to TRBJ1-5; D possibly corresponds to TRBD1 (5 bases). Sequenced input: naive CD8+ T cells from blood. As for subset: CD45RA+ naive T cells. This sequence was found in a human donor in good health. For the CDR3, the DNA is TGTGCCAGCAGTTTAGGGGGACGGGAGAGGCCCCAGCATTTT. Translating it yields CASSLGGRERPQHF.